The following is a T cell receptor (beta chain) sequence with its context. Its target is unknown. The sample originates from a study of T cells in localized non-small cell lung cancer. Findings and caveats of the study: In adjacent lung appeared a median about 57 of the top 100 tumor clones. An association was observed between higher blood T cell density and longer overall survival. Highest T cell clonality was seen in uninvolved adjacent lung, surpassing that measured in tumor.

The protocol was immunoSEQ multiplex PCR, while the TCRdb copy is restricted to in-frame clones and leaves out a portion. The data show tens of thousands of clones, with 88% seen just once and approximately 6.1% held by the top ten. CDR1 is SGHAT, CDR2 FQNNGV, per germline. This CDR3 has 14 residues. Trimming stripped 0 bases from V and 4 bases from J, with 9 bases between. The V and J genes are TRBV11-2 and TRBJ1-1; D is perhaps TRBD1 (5 bases). Material: PBMCs, obtained before any cancer treatment. The receptor was derived from a man aged 35-69 years with stage II lung adenocarcinoma. CDR3: CASSLDRTGTEAFF. CDR3 nucleotide sequence: TGTGCCAGCAGCTTAGATCGAACAGGCACTGAAGCTTTCTTT.